Only one count was recorded for the clone carrying this T cell receptor beta chain. Its antigen is as yet unknown. Different DNA sequences within this sample yield the same CDR3. Several immunoSEQ plates held equal portions of the genomic DNA taken from each subset. Each replicate PCR on the sorted subsets used about 0.2 ug DNA (roughly 32,000 T cell genomes). The assay was immunoSEQ multiplex PCR, and TCRdb's table has in-frame clones only and misses some. Of a few million clones in the sample, approximately 96% were seen once. This entry is derived from a study of shared clonotypes between healthy human individuals. General study points: Some naive CD4 clonotypes, around 5%, turned up in common across several donors.

The CDR3 extends over 14 amino acids. Per the germline V gene, CDR1 is SGHTA and CDR2 is FQGNSA. Trimming at V came to 1 base and at J to 7 bases, leaving 2 bases not matched to a gene. The rearrangement uses TRBV7-2 and TRBJ2-2, with 8 bases aligning to TRBD2. The sequence came from a man in his late teens or twenties in good health. Material: naive CD4+ T cells sorted from blood. This sample's subset: CD45RA+ positively selected. CDR3 region: CASSLGGGSGELFF. As DNA, the CDR3 is TGTGCCAGCAGCTTAGGCGGGGGGAGCGGGGAGCTGTTTTTT. Drawing the rest from reference TRBV7-2 and TRBJ2-2, the complete variable domain is GAGVSQSPSNKVTEKGKDVELRCDPISGHTALYWYRQSLGQGLEFLIYFQGNSAPDKSGLPSDRFSAERTGGSVSTLTIQRTQQEDSAVYLCASSLGGGSGELFFGEGSRLTVL.